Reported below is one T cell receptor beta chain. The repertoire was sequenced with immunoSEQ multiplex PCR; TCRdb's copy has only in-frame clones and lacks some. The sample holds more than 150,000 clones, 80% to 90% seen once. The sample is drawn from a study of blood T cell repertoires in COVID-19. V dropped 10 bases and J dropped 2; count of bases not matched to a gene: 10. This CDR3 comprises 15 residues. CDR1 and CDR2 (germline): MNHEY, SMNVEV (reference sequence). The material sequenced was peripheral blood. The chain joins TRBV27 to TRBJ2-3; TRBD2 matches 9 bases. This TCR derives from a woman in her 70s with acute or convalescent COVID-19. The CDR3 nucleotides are TGTGCCACCATCGCCGCGGGGGGGGTCACAGATACGCAGTATTTT. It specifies CATIAAGGVTDTQYF.